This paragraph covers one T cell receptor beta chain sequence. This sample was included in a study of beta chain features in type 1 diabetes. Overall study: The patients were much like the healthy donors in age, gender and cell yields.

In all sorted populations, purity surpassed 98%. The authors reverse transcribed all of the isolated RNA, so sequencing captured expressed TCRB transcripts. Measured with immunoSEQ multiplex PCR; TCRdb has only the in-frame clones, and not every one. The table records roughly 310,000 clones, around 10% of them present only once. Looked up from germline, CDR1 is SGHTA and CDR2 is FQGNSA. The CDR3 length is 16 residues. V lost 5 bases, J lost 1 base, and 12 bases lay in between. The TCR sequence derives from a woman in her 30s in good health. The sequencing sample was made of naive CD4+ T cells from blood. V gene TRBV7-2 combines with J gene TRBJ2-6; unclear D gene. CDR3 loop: CASSPMSWSGANVLTF. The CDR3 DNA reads TGTGCCAGCAGCCCTATGAGTTGGTCTGGGGCCAACGTCCTGACTTTC.